The 27 T cell receptor beta chains listed next were all sequenced from one sample in a study of OX40 agonist ivuxolimab in advanced cancers. Using immunoSEQ multiplex PCR, the repertoire was profiled, and TCRdb retains in-frame clones only, with some absent. This sample carries 60,000 to 65,000 clones, roughly 81% of them seen once, and the ten largest clones take 3%. The source was CD4+ or CD8+ T cells sorted from blood, collected in a trial of the OX40 agonist ivuxolimab. These receptors originate from an adult with an advanced solid tumor such as melanoma, head and neck, liver or kidney cancer.

The count of this clone is one. The V call is TRBV2, the J call TRBJ1-1, with a weak D call TRBD1 (6 bases). V shed 5 bases and J shed 3 bases, with 19 bases lying between them. The CDR3 is 16 residues long. Germline V gene data show CDR1 as SNHLY and CDR2 as FYNNEI. CDR3 coding DNA: TGTGCCAGCAGTTTGTACGGGGGCATCTGGGACACTGAAGCTTTCTTT. This translates into CASSLYGGIWDTEAFF.

On this clone itself: One end of the junction varies from germline; a read error may be responsible. The CDR3 bases are TGTGCCATCGGTGAGGTTGATGAGCAGTTCTTC. Its translation: CAIGEVDEQFF. The chain joins TRBV10-3 to TRBJ2-1; D is uncertain. In germline, CDR1 is ENHRY, CDR2 SYGVKD. The CDR3 has 11 residues.

J is TRBJ2-3 and V is TRBV27; possibly TRBD1 for D (6 bases). Trimming took 4 bases from V and 6 from J, leaving 17 bases between them. This CDR3 is built from 15 residues. The germline V gene has CDR1 MNHEY and CDR2 SMNVEV (reference sequence). The CDR3 protein is CASSSIRGWGDTQYF. The CDR3 DNA follows: TGTGCCAGCAGTTCTATCAGGGGATGGGGGGATACGCAGTATTTT.

V is TRBV19 and J is TRBJ1-2; 7 bases match TRBD1. This CDR3 is 14 amino acids long. Germline V CDR1 and CDR2: LNHDA, SQIVND (reference sequence). V dropped 7 bases and J dropped 4; count of bases not matched to a gene: 9. The CDR3: CASNSDRKIYGYTF. The DNA of the CDR3 is TGTGCCAGTAATTCGGACAGGAAGATCTATGGCTACACCTTC.

The gene calls are TRBV18 and TRBJ1-1; 7 nucleotides line up with TRBD1. Germline values: CDR1 KGHSH, CDR2 LQKENI. With V trimmed by 4 bases and J by 0 bases, 8 bases remained unmatched. The CDR3 length is 16 residues. For the CDR3, the DNA is TGTGCCAGCTCACGGGTTACAGGGGAGATGAACACTGAAGCTTTCTTT. This translates into CASSRVTGEMNTEAFF.

As DNA, the CDR3 is TGTGCCAGTAGTATAGGTGACCGGGACAGGGTCTACGAGCAGTACTTC. It codes for CASSIGDRDRVYEQYF. V usage is TRBV19 and J usage is TRBJ2-7, with TRBD1 matching over 9 bases. Germline assignment: CDR1 LNHDA and CDR2 SQIVND (reference sequence). After removal of 1 base from V and 3 bases from J, the junction contained 7 bases not matched to a gene. The CDR3 runs to 16 residues.

This clone was detected a few times. The chain carries TRBV7-9 and TRBJ1-1; weak D call: TRBD1 (5 bases). This CDR3 spans 14 amino acids. Germline V CDR1 and CDR2: SEHNR, FQNEAQ (reference sequence). V was trimmed by 6 bases and J by 5 bases, leaving 16 bases between them. The CDR3 is CASRRGAGKTEAFF. DNA for the CDR3: TGTGCCAGCAGAAGGGGAGCGGGGAAAACTGAAGCTTTCTTT. The whole variable domain, remainder taken from reference TRBV7-9 and TRBJ1-1, is DTGVSQNPRHKITKRGQNVTFRCDPISEHNRLYWYRQTLGQGPEFLTYFQNEAQLEKSRLLSDRFSAERPKGSFSTLEIQRTEQGDSAMYLCASRRGAGKTEAFFGQGTRLTVV.

The CDR3 loop is CASSEYRPDTQYF. The DNA for the CDR3 is TGCGCCAGCAGTGAGTACAGGCCAGATACGCAGTATTTT. The chain combines TRBV10-1 with TRBJ2-3, with D possibly TRBD1 on 5 matching bases. V was trimmed by 1 base and J by 4 bases, leaving 6 bases between them. The CDR3 runs to 13 residues. Germline V CDR1 and CDR2: WNHNN, SYGVQD (reference sequence).

The rearrangement uses TRBV7-9 and TRBJ1-1; a possible D gene is TRBD1 (6 bases). The CDR3 runs to 15 residues. Germline CDR1 and CDR2: SEHNR and FQNEAQ (reference sequence). Trimming pared 3 bases from V and 0 bases from J, leaving 11 bases between. The CDR3 loop reads CASSLGHDMNTEAFF. Here the CDR3 DNA reads TGTGCCAGCAGCTTGGGACACGACATGAACACTGAAGCTTTCTTT.

This clone was seen a single time. The chain is built from TRBV30 and TRBJ2-7; D is unresolved. V was cut by 5 bases and J by 4 bases, with 30 bases left in between. This CDR3 contains 18 residues. Germline lookup yields CDR1 GTSNPN and CDR2 SVGIG (reference sequence). The CDR3 protein is CAWDSDQSWRPIGYEQYF. In DNA form, the CDR3 reads TGTGCCTGGGACTCGGATCAAAGCTGGCGGCCGATAGGATACGAGCAGTACTTC.

The rearrangement uses TRBV7-3 and TRBJ2-3, with a weak D call TRBD2 (6 bases). The CDR3 length is 14 residues. Germline CDR1 SGHTA, CDR2 FQGTGA. Trimming left V 2 bases short and J 6 bases short, with 12 bases between. The CDR3 nucleotides read TGTGCCAGCAGCTTATCCGGGAGTAAGGATACGCAGTATTTT. Encoded protein: CASSLSGSKDTQYF.

V is TRBV6-6 and J is TRBJ2-5, with D maybe TRBD1 (6 bases). The CDR3 has 14 residues. Germline CDR1 and CDR2: MNHNY and SVGAGI (reference sequence). V was pared by 2 bases and J by 5 bases, with 12 bases between. CDR3 protein: CASSYQNRVETQYF. The CDR3 coding sequence is TGTGCCAGCAGTTACCAGAACAGGGTGGAGACCCAGTACTTC.

V usage is TRBV6-1 and J usage is TRBJ2-3; D is tentatively TRBD1 or TRBD2 (5 bases each). The CDR3 runs 13 residues. The V gene lost 7 bases and the J gene lost 3 bases, with 11 bases spanning the gap. Germline V gives CDR1 MNHNS, CDR2 SASEGT. Here the CDR3 reads CASNLGVTDTQYF. CDR3 sequence (DNA): TGTGCCAGCAACCTGGGGGTAACAGATACGCAGTATTTT.

This sequence joins TRBV7-8 and TRBJ1-1; D is undetermined. The length of the CDR3 is 12 residues. V lost 1 base, J lost 2 bases, and 2 bases lay in between. Germline V gene data show CDR1 as SGHVS and CDR2 as FQNEAQ. CDR3 DNA sequence: TGTGCCAGCAGCTTAGTAAACACTGAAGCTTTCTTT. It codes for CASSLVNTEAFF.

The chain joins TRBV6-6 to TRBJ1-2, with TRBD1 matching 8 bases. The germline V gene has CDR1 MNHNY and CDR2 SVGAGI (reference sequence). The CDR3 is 15 amino acids. V was clipped by 5 bases and J by 4 bases; unmatched bases: 9. Here the CDR3 DNA reads TGTGCCAGCAGTCCATTTCGACAGGGGAGCTATGGCTACACCTTC. Amino acids: CASSPFRQGSYGYTF.

This chain links TRBV11-2 with TRBJ2-1; 11 bases line up with TRBD2. Germline CDR1 SGHAT, CDR2 FQNNGV. J gave up 2 bases and V 5 bases, and 5 bases lay outside the gene matches. The length of the CDR3 is 16 residues. CDR3 in DNA: TGTGCCAGCAGCCCGTTAGCGGGAGGGCCCTACAATGAGCAGTTCTTC. It encodes CASSPLAGGPYNEQFF.

The rearrangement joins TRBV4-3 to TRBJ2-5; 8 nucleotides match TRBD2. The end of the DNA aligns better with TRBJ2-7, so the J call may be wrong. Germline V gene lookup returns CDR1 LGHNA and CDR2 YSLEER. This CDR3 is 17 amino acids long. The CDR3 protein is CASSQEYSGTPSYEQYF. The CDR3 DNA sequence: TGCGCCAGCAGCCAAGAGTATAGCGGGACCCCTTCCTACGAGCAGTACTTC.

The chain has TRBV6-1 and TRBJ2-7, with 7 nucleotides matching TRBD1. The CDR3 is 14 amino acids. Germline V gene sequence: CDR1 MNHNS, CDR2 SASEGT. The J segment lost 4 bases and the V segment lost 4 bases, leaving 7 bases of the junction unmatched. The CDR3 coding sequence is TGTGCCAGCAGTGTGACAGGGTTTACGTACGAGCAGTACTTC. Translated, it gives CASSVTGFTYEQYF.

The V call is TRBV27, the J call TRBJ2-7; 9 bases are shared with TRBD1. This CDR3 region has 14 residues. Germline CDR1 reads MNHEY; CDR2 reads SMNVEV (reference sequence). The V and J ends lost 3 bases and 6 bases, in that order; junction bases with no gene match: 6. The CDR3 protein is CASSFGTGSLEQYF. CDR3 nucleotides: TGTGCCAGCAGTTTTGGGACAGGGAGCCTCGAGCAGTACTTC.

The gene calls are TRBV6-6 and TRBJ2-5, with unresolved D. The CDR3 covers 12 residues. Germline loops: CDR1 MNHNY, CDR2 SVGAGI (reference sequence). Between the trimmed V and J ends, which lost 6 bases and 1 base, there was a span of 6 bases. The CDR3: CASSPRQETQYF. As DNA, the CDR3 is TGTGCCAGCAGCCCCCGCCAAGAGACCCAGTACTTC.

The rearrangement joins TRBV28 to TRBJ2-7; D tentatively fits TRBD1 or TRBD2 (5 bases each). Per germline, CDR1 MDHEN and CDR2 SYDVKM. Deletions cut 3 bases from V and 0 bases from J, with 9 bases between. The CDR3 is made up of 14 amino acids. CDR3 sequence (DNA): TGTGCCAGCAGTTTTGAGGGGCACTCCTACGAGCAGTACTTC. This encodes CASSFEGHSYEQYF. Together with reference TRBV28 and TRBJ2-7, the CDR3 gives the full variable domain: DVKVTQSSRYLVKRTGEKVFLECVQDMDHENMFWYRQDPGLGLRLIYFSYDVKMKEKGDIPEGYSVSREKKERFSLILESASTNQTSMYLCASSFEGHSYEQYFGPGTRLTVT.

The J gene is TRBJ1-5, the V gene TRBV5-1, with 8 bases lining up with TRBD1. Per germline, CDR1 SGHRS and CDR2 YFSETQ. Unmatched junction bases numbered 4, after V lost 0 bases and J lost 2 bases. There are 16 residues in the CDR3. CDR3 bases: TGCGCCAGCAGCTTGGAGGTGACAGGGGGCAATCAGCCCCAGCATTTT. It specifies CASSLEVTGGNQPQHF.

The J gene is TRBJ2-2, the V gene TRBV18; D is possibly TRBD2 (6 bases). CDR3 length: 16 amino acids. Per the germline V gene, CDR1 is KGHSH and CDR2 is LQKENI. V dropped 3 bases and J dropped 6 bases, with 17 bases sitting between them. Here the CDR3 reads CASSPSGGRFAGELFF. CDR3 coding DNA: TGTGCCAGCTCACCCTCCGGAGGGAGGTTCGCCGGGGAGCTGTTTTTT.

Details on this clone: The sample contains more than one DNA sequence encoding this CDR3. V usage is TRBV18 and J usage is TRBJ2-6; 10 nucleotides match TRBD1. CDR3 length equals 17 residues. V lost 3 bases to trimming and J lost 2 bases; unmatched junction nucleotides: 4. Germline assignment: CDR1 KGHSH and CDR2 LQKENI. The CDR3 loop reads CASSPGQGSTGANVLTF. In nucleotides, the CDR3 is TGTGCCAGCTCACCGGGACAGGGGAGCACTGGGGCCAACGTCCTGACTTTC.

The CDR3 sequence: CASSLATEGDTQYF. The CDR3 DNA follows: TGCGCCAGCAGCTTGGCCACAGAGGGGGATACGCAGTATTTT. The chain is built from TRBV5-1 and TRBJ2-3; tentatively, D is TRBD1 or TRBD2 (5 bases each). V lost 0 bases, J lost 6 bases, and 11 bases lay in between. CDR1 is SGHRS, CDR2 YFSETQ, per germline. The CDR3 has 14 amino acids.

V and J are TRBV18 and TRBJ1-4; possibly TRBD1 for D (5 bases). CDR3 size: 15 residues. Trimming cost V 1 base and J 8 bases, with 14 bases left between them. In germline, CDR1 is KGHSH, CDR2 LQKENI. The CDR3 coding sequence is TGTGCCAGCTCACCACGCAGGGCCCTTGGCGAAAAACTGTTTTTT. It is translated as CASSPRRALGEKLFF.

The chain combines TRBV27 with TRBJ2-1; TRBD2 matches at 12 bases. The CDR3 consists of 17 residues. Germline V gives CDR1 MNHEY, CDR2 SMNVEV (reference sequence). The V gene end was trimmed by 6 bases and the J gene end by 8 bases; junction bases not matched to a gene: 14. CDR3 DNA: TGTGCCAGCAGCTCTTACTCTAGCGGGGGGGCCTTTTATGAGCAGTTCTTC. Translation: CASSSYSSGGAFYEQFF.